The TCR beta chain under discussion was sequenced for a study of T cell responses to AZD1222 COVID-19 vaccine. Turning to the study itself: Second-dose timings of about 4 or about 12 weeks were pooled.

V lost 4 bases and J lost 4, with 14 bases in between. CDR3 size: 15 residues. Germline lookup yields CDR1 SGHNT and CDR2 YYREEE (reference sequence). The method was immunoSEQ multiplex PCR; TCRdb's version includes in-frame clones alone and lacks a portion of them. The sample has over 100,000 clones; 70% to 90% are singletons. This receptor was identified in an adult in good health. Source: peripheral blood, taken on day 0 of AZD1222 vaccination. The chain recombines TRBV5-4 with TRBJ2-2, with TRBD2 as a possible D gene (6 bases). CDR3 nucleotides: TGTGCCAGCAGCACCAGCGGGCGTTCCACCGGGGAGCTGTTTTTT. This translates into CASSTSGRSTGELFF.